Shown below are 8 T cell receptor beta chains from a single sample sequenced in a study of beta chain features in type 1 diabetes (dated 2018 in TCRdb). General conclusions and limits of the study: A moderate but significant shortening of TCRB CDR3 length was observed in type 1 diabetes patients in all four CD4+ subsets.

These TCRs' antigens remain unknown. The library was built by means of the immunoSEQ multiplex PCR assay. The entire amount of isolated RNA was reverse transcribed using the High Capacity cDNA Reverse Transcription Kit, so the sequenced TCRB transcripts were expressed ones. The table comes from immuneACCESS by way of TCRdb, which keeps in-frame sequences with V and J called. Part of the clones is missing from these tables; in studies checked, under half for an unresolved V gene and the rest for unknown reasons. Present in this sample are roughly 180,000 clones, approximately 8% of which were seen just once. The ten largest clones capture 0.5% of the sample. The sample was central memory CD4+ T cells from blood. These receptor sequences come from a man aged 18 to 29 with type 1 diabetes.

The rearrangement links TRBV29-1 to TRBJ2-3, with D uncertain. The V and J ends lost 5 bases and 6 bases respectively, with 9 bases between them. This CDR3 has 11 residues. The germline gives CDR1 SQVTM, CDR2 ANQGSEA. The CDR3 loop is CSVRLVDTQYF. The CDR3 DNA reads TGCAGCGTTCGACTTGTGGATACGCAGTATTTT.

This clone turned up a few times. The CDR3 nucleotides read TGTGCCAGCAGCAAAACAGCCATCAATGAAAAACTGTTTTTT. It is translated as CASSKTAINEKLFF. The chain links TRBV11-2 to TRBJ1-4; D unclear. CDR1 and CDR2 (germline): SGHAT, FQNNGV. The CDR3 extends over 14 amino acids. Trimming removed 5 bases at V and 5 bases at J, with 12 bases between.

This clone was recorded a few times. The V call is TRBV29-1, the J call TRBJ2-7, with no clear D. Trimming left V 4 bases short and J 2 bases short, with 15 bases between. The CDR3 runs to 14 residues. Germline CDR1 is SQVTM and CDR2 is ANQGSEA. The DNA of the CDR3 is TGCAGCGTTGGCCTCCGATTAGCCGCCTACGAGCAGTACTTC. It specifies CSVGLRLAAYEQYF.

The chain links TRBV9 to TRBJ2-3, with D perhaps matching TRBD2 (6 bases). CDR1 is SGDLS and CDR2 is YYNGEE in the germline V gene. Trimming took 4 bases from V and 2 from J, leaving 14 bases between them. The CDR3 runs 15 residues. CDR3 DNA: TGTGCCAGCAGCAAACTAGCTTCTTCCACAGATACGCAGTATTTT. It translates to CASSKLASSTDTQYF.

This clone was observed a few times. CDR3 residues: CAIARDSQETQYF. Here the CDR3 DNA reads TGTGCCATCGCCAGGGACAGCCAAGAGACCCAGTACTTC. The chain carries TRBV7-6 and TRBJ2-5, with 7 bases aligning to TRBD1. The CDR3 is 13 amino acids. J lost 1 base, V lost 10 bases, and 6 bases had no gene match. Germline V gene data show CDR1 as SGHVS and CDR2 as FNYEAQ. The whole variable domain, filled in from reference TRBV7-6 and TRBJ2-5, reads GAGVSQSPRYKVTKRGQDVALRCDPISGHVSLYWYRQALGQGPEFLTYFNYEAQQDKSGLPNDRFSAERPEGSISTLTIQRTEQRDSAMYRCAIARDSQETQYFGPGTRLLVL.

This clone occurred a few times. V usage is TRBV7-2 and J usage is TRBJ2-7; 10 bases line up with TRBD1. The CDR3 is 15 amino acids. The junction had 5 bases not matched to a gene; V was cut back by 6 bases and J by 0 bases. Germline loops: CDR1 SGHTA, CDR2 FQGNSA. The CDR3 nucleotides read TGTGCCAGCAGTCAAGACAGGGGGCCCTCCTACGAGCAGTACTTC. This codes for CASSQDRGPSYEQYF.

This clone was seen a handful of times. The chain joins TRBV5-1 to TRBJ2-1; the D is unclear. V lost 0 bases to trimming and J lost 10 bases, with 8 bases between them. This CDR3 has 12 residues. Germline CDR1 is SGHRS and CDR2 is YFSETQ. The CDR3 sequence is CASSLDRREQFF. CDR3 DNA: TGCGCCAGCAGCTTGGATCGCAGGGAGCAGTTCTTC.

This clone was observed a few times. CDR3 loop: CASSLGTAQETQYF. CDR3 sequence (DNA): TGCGCCAGCAGCCTCGGGACTGCACAAGAGACCCAGTACTTC. The chain employs TRBV4-3 and TRBJ2-5, with a possible D match to TRBD2 (6 bases). This CDR3 region has 14 residues. Germline CDR1 is LGHNA and CDR2 is YSLEER. Trimming took 4 bases from V and 2 from J, leaving 11 bases between them.